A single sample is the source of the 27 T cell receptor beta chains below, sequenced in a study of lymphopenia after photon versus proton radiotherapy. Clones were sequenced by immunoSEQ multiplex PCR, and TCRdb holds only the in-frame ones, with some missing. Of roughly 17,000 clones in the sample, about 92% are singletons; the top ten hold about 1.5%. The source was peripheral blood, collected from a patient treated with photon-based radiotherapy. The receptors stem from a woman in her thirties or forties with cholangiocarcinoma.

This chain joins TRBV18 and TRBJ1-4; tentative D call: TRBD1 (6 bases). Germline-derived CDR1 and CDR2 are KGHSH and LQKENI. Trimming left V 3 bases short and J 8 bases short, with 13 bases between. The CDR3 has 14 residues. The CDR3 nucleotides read TGTGCCAGCTCACCGGACAGACCCCGCGAAAAACTGTTTTTT. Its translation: CASSPDRPREKLFF.

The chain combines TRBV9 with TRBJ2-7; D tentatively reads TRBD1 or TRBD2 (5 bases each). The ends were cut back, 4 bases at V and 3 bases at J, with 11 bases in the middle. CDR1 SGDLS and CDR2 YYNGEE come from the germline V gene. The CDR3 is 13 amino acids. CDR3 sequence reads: CASSPGTYYEQYF. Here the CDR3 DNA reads TGTGCCAGCAGCCCCGGGACCTACTACGAGCAGTACTTC.

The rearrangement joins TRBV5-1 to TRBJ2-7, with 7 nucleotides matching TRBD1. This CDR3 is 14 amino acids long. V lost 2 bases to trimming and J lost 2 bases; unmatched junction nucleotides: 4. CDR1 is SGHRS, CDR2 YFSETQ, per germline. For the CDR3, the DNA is TGCGCCAGCAGCTTCAGGACAGGAGCCTACGAGCAGTACTTC. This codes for CASSFRTGAYEQYF. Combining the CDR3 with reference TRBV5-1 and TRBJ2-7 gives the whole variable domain KAGVTQTPRYLIKTRGQQVTLSCSPISGHRSVSWYQQTPGQGLQFLFEYFSETQRNKGNFPGRFSGRQFSNSRSEMNVSTLELGDSALYLCASSFRTGAYEQYFGPGTRLTVT.

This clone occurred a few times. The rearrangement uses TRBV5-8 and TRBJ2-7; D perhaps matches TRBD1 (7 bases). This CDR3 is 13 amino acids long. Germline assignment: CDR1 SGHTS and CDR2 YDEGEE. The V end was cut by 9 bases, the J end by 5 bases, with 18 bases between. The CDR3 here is CATRGEDEDEQYF. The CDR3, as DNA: TGTGCCACCAGGGGGGAAGACGAAGACGAGCAGTACTTC.

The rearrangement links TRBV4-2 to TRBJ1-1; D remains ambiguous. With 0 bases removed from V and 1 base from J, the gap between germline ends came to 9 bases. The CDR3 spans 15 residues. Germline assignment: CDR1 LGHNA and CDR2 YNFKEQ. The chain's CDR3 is CASSQDPRSNTEAFF. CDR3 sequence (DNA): TGTGCCAGCAGCCAAGATCCACGGTCGAACACTGAAGCTTTCTTT.

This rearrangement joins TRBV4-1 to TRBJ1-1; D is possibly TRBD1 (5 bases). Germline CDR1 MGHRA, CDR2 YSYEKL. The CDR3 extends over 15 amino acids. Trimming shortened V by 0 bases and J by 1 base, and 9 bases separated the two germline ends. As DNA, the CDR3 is TGCGCCAGCAGCCAAGATAGGGGTGGGAACACTGAAGCTTTCTTT. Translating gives CASSQDRGGNTEAFF.

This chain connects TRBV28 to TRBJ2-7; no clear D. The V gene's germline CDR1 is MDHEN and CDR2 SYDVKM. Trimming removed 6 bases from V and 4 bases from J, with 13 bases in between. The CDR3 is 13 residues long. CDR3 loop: CASRYPPSYEQYF. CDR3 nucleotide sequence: TGTGCCAGCAGGTATCCGCCCTCTTACGAGCAGTACTTC.

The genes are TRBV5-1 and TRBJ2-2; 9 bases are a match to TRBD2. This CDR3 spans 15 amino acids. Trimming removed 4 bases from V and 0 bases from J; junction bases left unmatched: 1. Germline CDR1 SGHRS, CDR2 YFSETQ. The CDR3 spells CASSRLAANTGELFF. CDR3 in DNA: TGCGCCAGCAGCCGACTAGCGGCGAACACCGGGGAGCTGTTTTTT.

CDR3 in DNA: TGTGCCAGCAGCCCCCACCGTACCGGGACTAGCTTCACAGATACGCAGTATTTT. This sequence encodes CASSPHRTGTSFTDTQYF. V usage is TRBV9 and J usage is TRBJ2-3, with TRBD2 identical over 9 bases. The germline V gene encodes CDR1 SGDLS and CDR2 YYNGEE. The V and J ends lost 4 bases and 2 bases, in that order; junction bases with no gene match: 14. The CDR3 contains 18 residues.

The CDR3 reads CASSFGAARNEQFF. CDR3 sequence (DNA): TGTGCCAGCAGCTTTGGGGCTGCTCGCAATGAGCAGTTCTTC. V gene TRBV5-5 combines with J gene TRBJ2-1, with D possibly TRBD1 on 5 matching bases. Between the trimmed V and J ends, which lost 2 bases and 6 bases, there was a span of 12 bases. The CDR3 has 14 amino acids. Germline lookup yields CDR1 SGHKS and CDR2 YYEKEE (reference sequence). The full variable domain, rest sourced from reference TRBV5-5 and TRBJ2-1, is DAGVTQSPTHLIKTRGQQVTLRCSPISGHKSVSWYQQVLGQGPQFIFQYYEKEERGRGNFPDRFSARQFPNYSSELNVNALLLGDSALYLCASSFGAARNEQFFGPGTRLTVL.

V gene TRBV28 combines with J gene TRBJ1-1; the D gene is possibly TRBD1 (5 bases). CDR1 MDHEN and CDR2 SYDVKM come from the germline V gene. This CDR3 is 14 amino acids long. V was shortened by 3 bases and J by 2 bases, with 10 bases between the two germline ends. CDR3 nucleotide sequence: TGTGCCAGCAGTTTGGGGGGACTTAACACTGAAGCTTTCTTT. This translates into CASSLGGLNTEAFF. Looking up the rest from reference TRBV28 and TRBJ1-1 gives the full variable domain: DVKVTQSSRYLVKRTGEKVFLECVQDMDHENMFWYRQDPGLGLRLIYFSYDVKMKEKGDIPEGYSVSREKKERFSLILESASTNQTSMYLCASSLGGLNTEAFFGQGTRLTVV.

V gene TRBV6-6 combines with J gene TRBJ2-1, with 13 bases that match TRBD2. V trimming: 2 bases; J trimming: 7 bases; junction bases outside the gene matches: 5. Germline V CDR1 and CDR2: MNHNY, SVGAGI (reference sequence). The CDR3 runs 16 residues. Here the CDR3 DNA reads TGTGCCAGCAGTTACGGGGGACTAGCGGGGAAAAATGAGCAGTTCTTC. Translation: CASSYGGLAGKNEQFF.

In DNA, the CDR3 is TGTGCCAGTAGTATAGAGAGCGGGGTCCTCTACAATGAGCAGTTCTTC. The encoded protein is CASSIESGVLYNEQFF. The rearrangement links TRBV19 to TRBJ2-1, with 7 bases identical to TRBD2. CDR3 length: 16 residues. V was clipped by 0 bases and J by 3 bases; unmatched bases: 5. Germline CDR1 reads LNHDA; CDR2 reads SQIVND (reference sequence).

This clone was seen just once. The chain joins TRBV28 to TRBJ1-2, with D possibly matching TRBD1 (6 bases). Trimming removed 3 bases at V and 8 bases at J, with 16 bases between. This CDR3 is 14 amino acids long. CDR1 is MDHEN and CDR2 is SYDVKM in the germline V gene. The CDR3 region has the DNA TGTGCCAGCAGTTTCAGGGGACCACAGAGGGGCTACACCTTC. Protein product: CASSFRGPQRGYTF.

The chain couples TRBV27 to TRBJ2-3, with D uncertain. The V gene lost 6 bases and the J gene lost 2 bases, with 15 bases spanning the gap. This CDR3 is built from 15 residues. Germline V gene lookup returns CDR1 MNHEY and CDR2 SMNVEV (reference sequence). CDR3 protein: CASSPLSEYTDTQYF. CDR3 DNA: TGTGCCAGCAGCCCTCTCTCGGAGTACACAGATACGCAGTATTTT.

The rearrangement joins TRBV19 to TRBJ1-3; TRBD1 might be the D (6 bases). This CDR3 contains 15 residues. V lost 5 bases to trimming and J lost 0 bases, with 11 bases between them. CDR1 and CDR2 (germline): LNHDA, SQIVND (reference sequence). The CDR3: CASSATGSSGNTIYF. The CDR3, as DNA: TGTGCCAGTAGTGCTACAGGGTCCTCTGGAAACACCATATATTTT.

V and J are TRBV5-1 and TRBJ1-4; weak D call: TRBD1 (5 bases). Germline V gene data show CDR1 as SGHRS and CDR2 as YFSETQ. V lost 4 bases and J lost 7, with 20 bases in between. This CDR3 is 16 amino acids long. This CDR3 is CASSEGPQGRTEKLFF. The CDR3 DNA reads TGCGCCAGCAGCGAGGGTCCTCAGGGCCGGACTGAAAAACTGTTTTTT. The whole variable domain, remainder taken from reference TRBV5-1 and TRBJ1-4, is KAGVTQTPRYLIKTRGQQVTLSCSPISGHRSVSWYQQTPGQGLQFLFEYFSETQRNKGNFPGRFSGRQFSNSRSEMNVSTLELGDSALYLCASSEGPQGRTEKLFFGSGTQLSVL.

The CDR3 region is CASSQDGSPPRDTQYF. The CDR3 DNA reads TGTGCCAGCAGCCAAGACGGGAGTCCCCCGCGGGATACGCAGTATTTT. The rearrangement links TRBV4-2 to TRBJ2-3; TRBD2 is a possible D gene (6 bases). Germline CDR1 and CDR2: LGHNA and YNFKEQ. The CDR3 is 16 residues long. V lost 0 bases and J lost 6, with 16 bases in between.

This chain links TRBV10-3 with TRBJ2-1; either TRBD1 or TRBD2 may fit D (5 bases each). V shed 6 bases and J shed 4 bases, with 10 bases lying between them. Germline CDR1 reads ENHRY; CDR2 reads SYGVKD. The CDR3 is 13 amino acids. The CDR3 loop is CAIRGTSYNEQFF. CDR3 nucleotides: TGTGCCATCAGGGGGACCAGTTACAATGAGCAGTTCTTC.

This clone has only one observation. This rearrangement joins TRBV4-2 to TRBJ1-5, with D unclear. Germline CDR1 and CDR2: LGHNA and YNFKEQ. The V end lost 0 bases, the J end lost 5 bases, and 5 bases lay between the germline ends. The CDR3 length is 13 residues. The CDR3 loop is CASSQEVDQPQHF. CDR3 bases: TGTGCCAGCAGCCAAGAGGTGGATCAGCCCCAGCATTTT.

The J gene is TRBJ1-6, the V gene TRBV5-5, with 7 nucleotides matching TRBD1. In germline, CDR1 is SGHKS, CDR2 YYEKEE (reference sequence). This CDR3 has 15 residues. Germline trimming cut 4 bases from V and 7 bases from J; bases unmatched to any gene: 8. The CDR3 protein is CASSPETGRNSPLHF. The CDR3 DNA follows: TGTGCCAGCAGCCCCGAGACAGGGAGGAATTCACCCCTCCACTTT.

The CDR3 DNA is TGTGCCAGCAGTCCCGGACAGGCGACCGGGGAGCTGTTTTTT. Its translation: CASSPGQATGELFF. This chain links TRBV27 with TRBJ2-2, with 7 bases lining up with TRBD1. The ends lost 5 bases at V and 5 bases at J; junction bases unmatched: 5. The CDR3 spans 14 residues. Germline V gene lookup returns CDR1 MNHEY and CDR2 SMNVEV (reference sequence).

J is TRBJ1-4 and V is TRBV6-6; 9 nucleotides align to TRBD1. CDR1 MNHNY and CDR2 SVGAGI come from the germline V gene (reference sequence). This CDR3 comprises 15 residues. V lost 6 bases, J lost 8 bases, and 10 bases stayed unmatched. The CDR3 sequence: CASSLVGQGNEKLFF. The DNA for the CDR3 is TGTGCCAGCAGCCTAGTGGGACAGGGAAACGAAAAACTGTTTTTT.

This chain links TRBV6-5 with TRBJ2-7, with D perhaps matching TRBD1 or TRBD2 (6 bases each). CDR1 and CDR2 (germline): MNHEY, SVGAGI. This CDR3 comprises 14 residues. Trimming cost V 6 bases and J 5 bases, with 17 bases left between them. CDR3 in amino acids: CASSLGWGANEQYF. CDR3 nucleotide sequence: TGTGCCAGCAGCCTTGGATGGGGGGCAAACGAGCAGTACTTC.

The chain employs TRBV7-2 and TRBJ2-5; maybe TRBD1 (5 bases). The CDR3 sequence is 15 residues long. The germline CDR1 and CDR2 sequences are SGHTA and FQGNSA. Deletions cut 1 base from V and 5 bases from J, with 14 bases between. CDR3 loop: CASSLDWARQETQYF. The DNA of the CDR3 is TGTGCCAGCAGCTTAGACTGGGCTCGACAGGAGACCCAGTACTTC. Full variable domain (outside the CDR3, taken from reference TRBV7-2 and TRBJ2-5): GAGVSQSPSNKVTEKGKDVELRCDPISGHTALYWYRQSLGQGLEFLIYFQGNSAPDKSGLPSDRFSAERTGGSVSTLTIQRTQQEDSAVYLCASSLDWARQETQYFGPGTRLLVL.

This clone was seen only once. This CDR3 reads CASSPSGSYNEQFF. The CDR3 nucleotides read TGTGCCAGCAGCCCCAGCGGGTCCTACAATGAGCAGTTCTTC. This rearrangement joins TRBV28 to TRBJ2-1, with a tentative D call TRBD2 (6 bases). The V end was cut by 6 bases, the J end by 1 base, with 10 bases between. The CDR3 sequence is 14 residues long. CDR1 MDHEN and CDR2 SYDVKM come from the germline V gene.

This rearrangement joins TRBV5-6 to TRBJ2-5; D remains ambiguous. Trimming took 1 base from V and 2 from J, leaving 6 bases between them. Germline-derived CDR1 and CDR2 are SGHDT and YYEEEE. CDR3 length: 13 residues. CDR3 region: CASSLTRQETQYF. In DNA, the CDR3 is TGTGCCAGCAGCTTGACCAGACAAGAGACCCAGTACTTC.